The 25 T cell receptor beta chains below all came from one sample that was sequenced in a study of human T cells and chemical hapten exposure. One entry per CDR3 protein results from TCRdb running MiXCR on the RACE reads. There are over 70,000 distinct CDR3 sequences in the sample; around 13% occur only once, and roughly 4.9% lies in the top ten. Time point given: pre-sensitization, week 0. Treatment denoted: therapeutic diphenylcyclopropenone sensitization with weekly scalp DPC. Here the sequenced sample was whole blood, taken in connection with sensitization to the hapten diphenylcyclopropenone (DPC). All receptors come from a woman between 45 and 65 years old with alopecia areata. Some clones in this sample may be carry-over from other donors' samples.

This clonotype showed up just a few times. This chain connects TRBV4-1 to TRBJ1-5; 8 nucleotides match TRBD1. CDR3 size: 15 residues. V gave up 4 bases and J gave up 6 bases; unmatched junction bases: 8. Germline V lookup: CDR1 MGHRA, CDR2 YSYEKL. In DNA, the CDR3 is TGCGCCAGCAGCCCTGGACAGGGAGTAAGTCAGCCCCAGCATTTT. Protein product: CASSPGQGVSQPQHF.

The chain employs TRBV20-1 and TRBJ2-7; 13 bases agree with TRBD2. Per germline, CDR1 DFQATT and CDR2 SNEGSKA (reference sequence). CDR3 size: 19 residues. After removal of 5 bases from V and 3 bases from J, the junction contained 19 bases not matched to a gene. CDR3 sequence reads: CSAGRRTGTSGKYFYEQYF. CDR3 nucleotide sequence: TGCAGTGCTGGCAGACGTACCGGGACTAGCGGGAAATATTTCTACGAGCAGTACTTC.

This clonotype was seen a few times. This rearrangement joins TRBV20-1 to TRBJ2-3; 11 nucleotides agree with TRBD2. Losses at the gene ends were 1 base for V and 4 bases for J; bases not matched to a gene: 13. This CDR3 has 18 residues. The germline CDR1 and CDR2 sequences are DFQATT and SNEGSKA (reference sequence). CDR3 in DNA: TGCAGTGCTAGAGCGCAGGGCGGGACTAGCGGATTATCAGATACGCAGTATTTT. Its protein product is CSARAQGGTSGLSDTQYF.

The CDR3 here is CASSQGPLRSSYNSPLHF. The DNA for the CDR3 is TGCGCCAGCAGCCAAGGACCTCTGCGGAGCTCCTATAATTCACCCCTCCACTTT. V usage is TRBV4-1 and J usage is TRBJ1-6, with D unclear. Germline assignment: CDR1 MGHRA and CDR2 YSYEKL. V gave up 1 base and J gave up 0 bases, with 13 bases separating them. CDR3 size: 18 residues.

This clonotype was counted between two and nine times. The chain carries TRBV6-5 and TRBJ2-5; TRBD1 agrees at 9 bases. The V segment lost 5 bases and the J segment 4 bases; nucleotides outside the gene matches: 5. CDR1 and CDR2 from the germline V gene are MNHEY and SVGAGI. CDR3 size: 14 residues. CDR3 DNA: TGTGCCAGCAGTCACCCGACAGGGGGAGAGACCCAGTACTTC. This sequence encodes CASSHPTGGETQYF.

The chain links TRBV6-2 or TRBV6-3 to TRBJ2-2; TRBD2 matches 13 bases. V lost 10 bases and J lost 6; bases outside the gene matches: 17. Germline assignment: CDR1 MNHEY and CDR2 SVGEGT. The CDR3 contains 18 residues. CDR3 amino acids: CATRGLAGAGAKAGELFF. CDR3 coding DNA: TGTGCCACCAGAGGACTAGCGGGAGCGGGGGCCAAGGCCGGGGAGCTGTTTTTT.

The chain employs TRBV29-1 and TRBJ2-5, with no clear D. The CDR3 loop spans 11 amino acids. CDR1 is SQVTM and CDR2 is ANQGSEA in the germline V gene. V lost 0 bases, J lost 6 bases, and 5 bases lay in between. Written as DNA, the CDR3 is TGCAGCGTTGAAGATACGAAGACCCAGTACTTC. It encodes CSVEDTKTQYF.

This clonotype was detected a few times. This chain connects TRBV7-2 to TRBJ2-7; D ambiguous. In germline, CDR1 is SGHTA, CDR2 FQGNSA. The ends were cut back, 5 bases at V and 4 bases at J, with 9 bases in the middle. This CDR3 comprises 12 residues. CDR3 region: CASSLQFYEQYF. Written as DNA, the CDR3 is TGTGCCAGCAGCCTGCAATTTTACGAGCAGTACTTC.

The chain employs TRBV28 and TRBJ1-4, with unresolved D. In germline, CDR1 is MDHEN, CDR2 SYDVKM. V shed 7 bases and J shed 4 bases, with 4 bases lying between them. The length of the CDR3 is 11 residues. CDR3 in amino acids: CASTYNEKLFF. The CDR3 DNA sequence: TGTGCCAGCACTTATAATGAAAAACTGTTTTTT.

The V call is TRBV20-1, the J call TRBJ2-4; a possible D gene is TRBD1 (6 bases). Germline values: CDR1 DFQATT, CDR2 SNEGSKA (reference sequence). Trimming stripped 5 bases from V and 7 bases from J, with 18 bases between. The CDR3 sequence is 14 residues long. CDR3 sequence reads: CSAQPGAKVNIQYF. CDR3 nucleotides: TGCAGTGCTCAGCCAGGGGCAAAGGTGAACATTCAGTACTTC.

This clonotype was counted ten times or more. The chain joins TRBV29-1 to TRBJ2-4; D may be TRBD1 or TRBD2 (6 bases each). V was trimmed by 3 bases and J by 0 bases, leaving 9 bases between them. The CDR3 runs to 14 residues. Germline V CDR1 and CDR2: SQVTM, ANQGSEA. The CDR3 DNA reads TGCAGCGTTGACGAGGGGGGAGCCAAAAACATTCAGTACTTC. The encoded protein is CSVDEGGAKNIQYF.

This clonotype has a handful of counts. V gene TRBV18 combines with J gene TRBJ1-1; D not certain. The germline V gene encodes CDR1 KGHSH and CDR2 LQKENI. The CDR3 spans 14 residues. Trimming removed 4 bases at V and 6 bases at J, with 15 bases between. The CDR3 DNA is TGTGCCAGCTCACGGACGATTGAACTCGCTGAAGCTTTCTTT. It yields the protein CASSRTIELAEAFF.

This clonotype was detected a few times. V is TRBV11-2 and J is TRBJ2-2; weak D call: TRBD1 (5 bases). V dropped 5 bases and J dropped 1 base, with 11 bases sitting between them. CDR1 and CDR2 (germline): SGHAT, FQNNGV. The CDR3 loop spans 15 amino acids. In nucleotides, the CDR3 is TGTGCCAGCAGCAGAACTACAGGGAACACCGGGGAGCTGTTTTTT. It is translated as CASSRTTGNTGELFF. The whole variable domain, filled in from reference TRBV11-2 and TRBJ2-2, reads EAGVAQSPRYKIIEKRQSVAFWCNPISGHATLYWYQQILGQGPKLLIQFQNNGVVDDSQLPKDRFSAERLKGVDSTLKIQPAKLEDSAVYLCASSRTTGNTGELFFGEGSRLTVL.

This clonotype was observed a few times. The J gene is TRBJ2-2, the V gene TRBV28; TRBD1 might be the D (5 bases). Trimming left V 6 bases short and J 0 bases short, with 14 bases between. This CDR3 comprises 16 residues. In germline, CDR1 is MDHEN, CDR2 SYDVKM. The CDR3 loop reads CASRPQGHSNTGELFF. The CDR3, as DNA: TGTGCCAGCAGGCCTCAGGGCCACTCGAACACCGGGGAGCTGTTTTTT. Full variable domain (missing parts from reference TRBV28 and TRBJ2-2): DVKVTQSSRYLVKRTGEKVFLECVQDMDHENMFWYRQDPGLGLRLIYFSYDVKMKEKGDIPEGYSVSREKKERFSLILESASTNQTSMYLCASRPQGHSNTGELFFGEGSRLTVL.

The chain combines TRBV5-1 with TRBJ1-6; D remains ambiguous. This CDR3 contains 17 residues. The V end lost 0 bases, the J end lost 7 bases, and 17 bases lay between the germline ends. Germline values: CDR1 SGHRS, CDR2 YFSETQ. The CDR3 sequence is CASSLGGSLDNNSPLHF. The DNA of the CDR3 is TGCGCCAGCAGCTTGGGTGGCAGCCTCGATAACAATTCACCCCTCCACTTT.

This clonotype was observed a handful of times. The V call is TRBV6-5, the J call TRBJ2-5; tentative D call: TRBD2 (6 bases). This CDR3 spans 14 amino acids. V was pared by 9 bases and J by 2 bases, with 16 bases between. In germline, CDR1 is MNHEY, CDR2 SVGAGI. The CDR3 region has the DNA TGTGCCAGGATGGGGGGACGACTACAAGAGACCCAGTACTTC. Protein sequence: CARMGGRLQETQYF.

This clonotype was recorded many times. CDR3 nucleotide sequence: TGTGCCAGTAGGTCGGTCTCGGGCAATCAGCCCCAGCATTTT. This translates into CASRSVSGNQPQHF. This chain uses TRBV19 with TRBJ1-5; D not certain. V shed 6 bases and J shed 2 bases, with 11 bases lying between them. Germline CDR1 is LNHDA and CDR2 is SQIVND (reference sequence). CDR3 size: 14 residues. Full variable domain (missing parts from reference TRBV19 and TRBJ1-5): DGGITQSPKYLFRKEGQNVTLSCEQNLNHDAMYWYRQDPGQGLRLIYYSQIVNDFQKGDIAEGYSVSREKKESFPLTVTSAQKNPTAFYLCASRSVSGNQPQHFGDGTRLSIL.

This clonotype was picked up a small number of times. The rearrangement links TRBV30 to TRBJ2-7; TRBD2 matches 7 bases. The V gene's germline CDR1 is GTSNPN and CDR2 SVGIG (reference sequence). Unmatched junction bases numbered 3, after V lost 0 bases and J lost 4 bases. This CDR3 contains 13 residues. The CDR3 bases are TGTGCCTGGAGTGTATCTAGCGGTTACGAGCAGTACTTC. Protein sequence: CAWSVSSGYEQYF.

This chain joins TRBV5-1 and TRBJ1-1, with a possible D match to TRBD1 (5 bases). Germline V gene lookup returns CDR1 SGHRS and CDR2 YFSETQ. This CDR3 has 13 residues. V was clipped by 7 bases and J by 1 base, with 11 bases between them. CDR3 in amino acids: CASQTTGNTEAFF. The DNA for the CDR3 is TGCGCCAGCCAAACTACAGGGAACACTGAAGCTTTCTTT. The complete variable domain, with remaining parts taken from reference TRBV5-1 and TRBJ1-1, reads KAGVTQTPRYLIKTRGQQVTLSCSPISGHRSVSWYQQTPGQGLQFLFEYFSETQRNKGNFPGRFSGRQFSNSRSEMNVSTLELGDSALYLCASQTTGNTEAFFGQGTRLTVV.

This clonotype was seen a few times. The chain recombines TRBV3-1 with TRBJ2-1; 7 bases match TRBD2. With V trimmed by 2 bases and J by 14 bases, 12 bases remained unmatched. Germline V gene sequence: CDR1 LGHDT, CDR2 YNNKEL (reference sequence). The CDR3 runs to 14 residues. The CDR3 coding sequence is TGTGCCAGCAGCCAAAGGCTAGCGGCCATGGTGGAGTTCTTC. It specifies CASSQRLAAMVEFF.

The rearrangement links TRBV7-2 to TRBJ1-4, with D possibly matching TRBD1 (6 bases). The CDR3 runs 14 residues. CDR1 is SGHTA and CDR2 is FQGNSA in the germline V gene. Trimming cost V 8 bases and J 5 bases, with 15 bases left between them. In DNA, the CDR3 is TGTGCCAGCCGTCGGGGGGCTTTAAATGAAAAACTGTTTTTT. This encodes CASRRGALNEKLFF. Drawing the rest from reference TRBV7-2 and TRBJ1-4, the complete variable domain is GAGVSQSPSNKVTEKGKDVELRCDPISGHTALYWYRQSLGQGLEFLIYFQGNSAPDKSGLPSDRFSAERTGGSVSTLTIQRTQQEDSAVYLCASRRGALNEKLFFGSGTQLSVL.

This clonotype was seen a handful of times. The chain couples TRBV29-1 to TRBJ2-7; D perhaps matches TRBD1 (7 bases). Per the germline V gene, CDR1 is SQVTM and CDR2 is ANQGSEA. V was cut by 6 bases and J by 6 bases, with 15 bases left in between. CDR3 length: 12 residues. CDR3 amino acids: CSVRGTASEQYF. The DNA for the CDR3 is TGCAGCGTCCGCGGGACAGCCTCCGAGCAGTACTTC.

The gene calls are TRBV18 and TRBJ2-7; maybe TRBD2 (7 bases). V lost 6 bases and J 3 bases, leaving 24 bases between the germline ends. The CDR3 contains 17 residues. Germline CDR1 KGHSH, CDR2 LQKENI. DNA of the CDR3: TGTGCCAGCTCGACCATATTAGGACGGGGGGCACTCTACGAGCAGTACTTC. It is translated as CASSTILGRGALYEQYF.

This clonotype was seen only a few times. The chain links TRBV4-3 to TRBJ2-1, with TRBD2 matching 10 bases. Per the germline V gene, CDR1 is LGHNA and CDR2 is YSLEER. The V segment lost 2 bases and the J segment 5 bases; nucleotides outside the gene matches: 6. The CDR3 covers 16 residues. The CDR3 region is CASSQSTSGTHNEQFF. CDR3 sequence (DNA): TGCGCCAGCAGCCAAAGTACTAGCGGGACTCACAATGAGCAGTTCTTC.

Many counts were recorded for this clonotype. The chain links TRBV2 to TRBJ1-1; D unclear. Trimming took off 5 bases at V and 0 bases at J, with 13 bases between the two ends. Looked up from germline, CDR1 is SNHLY and CDR2 is FYNNEI. The CDR3 totals 15 residues. The CDR3 sequence is CASSQRQPMNTEAFF. CDR3 bases: TGTGCCAGCAGTCAACGGCAGCCCATGAACACTGAAGCTTTCTTT.